These 26 T cell receptor beta chains were all obtained from the same sample, sequenced in a study of post-analysis software for immune sequencing data. The library was made from cDNA and included unique molecular identifiers. Using its own MiXCR run on the PCR reads, TCRdb lists one record per CDR3 protein. The sample has 600,000 to 750,000 distinct CDR3 sequences, approximately 59% seen once. Their cognate antigens are unknown. Study-wide results and limits: Five or six TRBV segments, TRBV5-6, TRBV5-1 and TRBV20-1 among them, were found more frequent in patients than controls.

Sequenced sample: blood. The receptors here all came from a girl aged 2 to 9 with multiple sclerosis.

The chain recombines TRBV29-1 with TRBJ2-3; D is uncertain. Trimming removed 4 bases at V and 2 bases at J, with 10 bases between. The CDR3 runs 13 residues. Per germline, CDR1 SQVTM and CDR2 ANQGSEA. The CDR3 reads CSVVKSLTDTQYF. The CDR3, as DNA: TGCAGCGTTGTTAAATCCCTCACAGATACGCAGTATTTT.

The V and J genes are TRBV14 and TRBJ1-1; no reliable D call. V shed 1 base and J shed 5 bases, with 11 bases lying between them. Germline V CDR1 and CDR2: SGHDN, FVKESK. The CDR3 covers 14 residues. For the CDR3, the DNA is TGTGCCAGCAGCCAAGTCCTTGGGGAGACTGAAGCTTTCTTT. Amino acid sequence: CASSQVLGETEAFF.

The count of this clonotype is one. J is TRBJ2-1 and V is TRBV24-1, with D possibly TRBD1 on 6 matching bases. V lost 4 bases and J lost 7, with 19 bases in between. This CDR3 is built from 16 residues. Germline CDR1 reads KGHDR; CDR2 reads SFDVKD. The CDR3 reads CATSDPGVLAGNEQFF. The CDR3 coding sequence is TGTGCCACCAGTGACCCAGGGGTTTTGGCGGGTAATGAGCAGTTCTTC.

This clonotype was picked up a small number of times. The rearrangement joins TRBV7-9 to TRBJ2-3; 12 bases agree with TRBD2. The CDR3 is 16 amino acids. With 5 bases clipped from V and 4 bases from J, the junction kept 7 bases outside the gene matches. The germline gives CDR1 SEHNR, CDR2 FQNEAQ (reference sequence). The CDR3 nucleotides are TGTGCCAGCAGCATCCGACTAGCGGGGGAATCAGATACGCAGTATTTT. Its translation: CASSIRLAGESDTQYF.

The gene calls are TRBV7-9 and TRBJ2-1, with 11 bases aligning to TRBD2. CDR3 size: 15 residues. Trimming cost V 5 bases and J 6 bases; bases outside gene matches: 6. Germline CDR1 and CDR2: SEHNR and FQNEAQ (reference sequence). The chain's CDR3 is CASSMGLADANEQFF. The CDR3 DNA follows: TGTGCCAGCAGCATGGGACTAGCGGATGCCAATGAGCAGTTCTTC.

The chain has TRBV20-1 and TRBJ2-7; 8 bases line up with TRBD2. Germline CDR1 is DFQATT and CDR2 is SNEGSKA (reference sequence). Unmatched junction bases numbered 7, after V lost 4 bases and J lost 2 bases. The CDR3 is made up of 14 amino acids. The CDR3 DNA reads TGCAGTGCTATAGGGGGACTAGTCACCTACGAGCAGTACTTC. Its protein is CSAIGGLVTYEQYF.

V gene TRBV6-1 combines with J gene TRBJ1-2; 7 bases align to TRBD1. This CDR3 region has 13 residues. The V and J ends lost 10 bases and 6 bases, in that order; junction bases with no gene match: 11. Germline V lookup: CDR1 MNHNS, CDR2 SASEGT. Here the CDR3 DNA reads TGTGCCAACAGGTACAGGGGCTCAAATGGCTACACCTTC. This codes for CANRYRGSNGYTF.

The V gene is TRBV10-2, the J gene TRBJ2-5; D possibly matches TRBD1 or TRBD2 (5 bases each). CDR3 size: 16 residues. V was cut by 6 bases and J by 4 bases, with 21 bases left in between. Looked up from germline, CDR1 is WSHSY and CDR2 is SAAADI. CDR3 in amino acids: CASRGDRGARRETQYF. The CDR3 nucleotides read TGCGCCAGCAGAGGGGATCGGGGTGCGAGGAGAGAGACCCAGTACTTC.

The chain recombines TRBV20-1 with TRBJ2-5; 10 bases match TRBD2. Germline CDR1 is DFQATT and CDR2 is SNEGSKA (reference sequence). CDR3 size: 15 residues. With 0 bases clipped from V and 4 bases from J, the junction kept 5 bases outside the gene matches. Written as DNA, the CDR3 is TGCAGTGCTAGAGAGGCTAGCGGGAGAGGAGAGACCCAGTACTTC. It specifies CSAREASGRGETQYF.

This chain links TRBV29-1 with TRBJ2-3; no clear D. Trimming left V 6 bases short and J 0 bases short, with 13 bases between. The CDR3 sequence is 14 residues long. The germline CDR1 and CDR2 sequences are SQVTM and ANQGSEA. CDR3 protein: CSVNPVISTDTQYF. The CDR3 DNA is TGCAGCGTAAACCCAGTCATTAGCACAGATACGCAGTATTTT.

In this sample, this clonotype turned up a few times. The chain has TRBV6-2 or TRBV6-3 and TRBJ2-5; a possible D gene is TRBD1 (6 bases). CDR3 length: 18 amino acids. Germline assignment: CDR1 MNHEY and CDR2 SVGEGT. The V and J ends lost 2 bases and 1 base respectively, with 20 bases between them. The CDR3 sequence is CASSYPWDTSRSQETQYF. The CDR3 bases are TGTGCCAGCAGTTACCCCTGGGACACCTCGAGGAGCCAAGAGACCCAGTACTTC.

This clonotype turned up a few times. The V call is TRBV5-4, the J call TRBJ2-3; 7 nucleotides match TRBD1. With V trimmed by 4 bases and J by 2 bases, 13 bases remained unmatched. This CDR3 spans 17 amino acids. Germline-derived CDR1 and CDR2 are SGHNT and YYREEE (reference sequence). CDR3 sequence: CASSPIQGRGHTDTQYF. The CDR3 DNA sequence: TGTGCCAGCAGCCCCATTCAGGGTAGGGGGCACACAGATACGCAGTATTTT.

For the CDR3, the DNA is TGTGCCAGCAGTTTACGGCTAGCGGGAGTGGGTGAGCAGTTCTTC. Translation: CASSLRLAGVGEQFF. The chain combines TRBV27 with TRBJ2-1; 10 bases agree with TRBD2. The CDR3 is made up of 15 amino acids. V was pared by 2 bases and J by 9 bases, with 7 bases of the junction left unmatched. Germline CDR1 MNHEY, CDR2 SMNVEV (reference sequence).

In nucleotides, the CDR3 is TGCAGTGCTACAAGGTCCGGGACAGACTACGAGCAGTACTTC. Amino acids: CSATRSGTDYEQYF. The chain employs TRBV20-1 and TRBJ2-7, with TRBD1 matching over 7 bases. Germline assignment: CDR1 DFQATT and CDR2 SNEGSKA (reference sequence). Trimming removed 4 bases from V and 3 bases from J; junction bases left unmatched: 9. The CDR3 has 14 residues.

This clonotype showed up just a few times. The gene calls are TRBV7-9 and TRBJ2-3; 9 nucleotides align to TRBD1. Germline CDR1 is SEHNR and CDR2 is FQNEAQ (reference sequence). V shed 7 bases and J 2 bases; nucleotides not matched to a gene: 22. The CDR3 consists of 20 residues. The CDR3 bases are TGTGCCAGCACCTACCCCGCACAGGGGGCAGGGAGAAGCACCACAGATACGCAGTATTTT. It translates to CASTYPAQGAGRSTTDTQYF.

This chain connects TRBV9 to TRBJ1-5; D is unresolved. This CDR3 spans 15 amino acids. CDR1 is SGDLS and CDR2 is YYNGEE in the germline V gene. V lost 0 bases to trimming and J lost 1 base, with 8 bases between them. The CDR3 sequence: CASSVDGVSNQPQHF. The DNA of the CDR3 is TGTGCCAGCAGCGTAGACGGGGTGAGCAATCAGCCCCAGCATTTT.

The chain recombines TRBV6-5 with TRBJ2-7; D is possibly TRBD1 or TRBD2 (5 bases each). The germline V gene encodes CDR1 MNHEY and CDR2 SVGAGI. Trimming stripped 2 bases from V and 6 bases from J, with 11 bases between. The length of the CDR3 is 13 residues. The CDR3 sequence is CASSYRGSGEQYF. CDR3 nucleotide sequence: TGTGCCAGCAGTTACCGGGGCTCCGGCGAGCAGTACTTC.

This chain links TRBV7-6 with TRBJ2-5; TRBD2 is a possible D gene (5 bases). Per germline, CDR1 SGHVS and CDR2 FNYEAQ. V lost 1 base, J lost 4 bases, and 16 bases lay in between. The CDR3 has 16 residues. The CDR3 region is CASSLVGVGIRETQYF. The CDR3 DNA reads as TGTGCCAGCAGCTTAGTGGGCGTCGGGATACGAGAGACCCAGTACTTC. Supplemented by reference TRBV7-6 and TRBJ2-5, the full variable domain reads GAGVSQSPRYKVTKRGQDVALRCDPISGHVSLYWYRQALGQGPEFLTYFNYEAQQDKSGLPNDRFSAERPEGSISTLTIQRTEQRDSAMYRCASSLVGVGIRETQYFGPGTRLLVL.

The chain combines TRBV20-1 with TRBJ2-1; D remains ambiguous. Germline CDR1 reads DFQATT; CDR2 reads SNEGSKA (reference sequence). The V and J ends lost 4 bases and 3 bases respectively, with 16 bases between them. The length of the CDR3 is 15 residues. The CDR3 bases are TGCAGTGCTAAGGAAGGGTTCGCTGACTACAATGAGCAGTTCTTC. Protein: CSAKEGFADYNEQFF.

The chain is built from TRBV6-5 and TRBJ1-1, with unresolved D. Germline V lookup: CDR1 MNHEY, CDR2 SVGAGI. The V and J ends lost 0 bases and 5 bases respectively, with 16 bases between them. The CDR3 extends over 16 amino acids. CDR3 loop: CASSYSKLRAGTEAFF. The DNA for the CDR3 is TGTGCCAGCAGTTACTCGAAGTTGAGGGCTGGAACTGAAGCTTTCTTT.

In its sample, this clonotype was seen a few times. The V gene is TRBV7-3, the J gene TRBJ2-7; 13 bases match TRBD2. With 5 bases clipped from V and 6 bases from J, the junction kept 7 bases outside the gene matches. CDR3 length: 15 residues. CDR1 and CDR2 from the germline V gene are SGHTA and FQGTGA. The CDR3 DNA reads TGTGCCAGCAGCACGACTAGCGGGAGGTTCGCCGAGCAGTACTTC. This sequence encodes CASSTTSGRFAEQYF.

The sample holds a few counts of this clonotype. V is TRBV20-1 and J is TRBJ2-5; no firm D call. Germline V CDR1 and CDR2: DFQATT, SNEGSKA (reference sequence). This CDR3 has 14 amino acids. Trimming removed 6 bases at V and 5 bases at J, with 19 bases between. The CDR3 loop is CSAGDTLSMETQYF. Here the CDR3 DNA reads TGCAGTGCCGGTGACACCCTCTCCATGGAGACCCAGTACTTC.

The rearrangement uses TRBV5-1 and TRBJ2-1, with 7 bases fitting TRBD1. This CDR3 has 15 amino acids. The junction had 13 bases not matched to a gene; V was cut back by 3 bases and J by 10 bases. The germline CDR1 and CDR2 sequences are SGHRS and YFSETQ. The CDR3 DNA follows: TGCGCCAGCAGCTCAGACAGGGCCGGGTCAGGGGAGCAGTTCTTC. Translated: CASSSDRAGSGEQFF.

This chain connects TRBV11-2 to TRBJ2-1, with D hard to call. CDR1 is SGHAT, CDR2 FQNNGV, per germline. This CDR3 has 13 amino acids. V was shortened by 4 bases and J by 5 bases, with 9 bases between the two germline ends. For the CDR3, the DNA is TGTGCCAGCAGCTCTGATTTTAACAATGAGCAGTTCTTC. It encodes CASSSDFNNEQFF.

The chain joins TRBV3-1 to TRBJ2-1; 12 positions agree with TRBD2. Germline trimming cut 1 base from V and 8 bases from J; bases unmatched to any gene: 3. Germline assignment: CDR1 LGHDT and CDR2 YNNKEL (reference sequence). This CDR3 comprises 15 residues. In DNA form, the CDR3 reads TGTGCCAGCAGCCAAGGGCTAGCGGGAGGGCATGAGCAGTTCTTC. This sequence encodes CASSQGLAGGHEQFF.

The J gene is TRBJ2-5, the V gene TRBV10-3; 8 nucleotides match TRBD1. Germline assignment: CDR1 ENHRY and CDR2 SYGVKD. CDR3 length equals 13 residues. Germline trimming cut 6 bases from V and 3 bases from J; bases unmatched to any gene: 3. CDR3 residues: CAIREDREETQYF. The CDR3 DNA is TGTGCCATCAGGGAGGACAGGGAAGAGACCCAGTACTTC.